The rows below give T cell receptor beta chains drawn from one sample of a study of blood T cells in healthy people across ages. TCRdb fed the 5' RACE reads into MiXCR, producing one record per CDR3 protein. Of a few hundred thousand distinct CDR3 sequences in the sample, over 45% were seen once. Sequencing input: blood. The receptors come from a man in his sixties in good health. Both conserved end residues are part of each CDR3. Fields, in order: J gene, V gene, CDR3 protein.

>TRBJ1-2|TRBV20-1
CSAPETGRGGYTF
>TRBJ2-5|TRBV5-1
CANRNSQGLAGETQYF
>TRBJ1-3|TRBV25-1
CASSEAGWSGNTIYF
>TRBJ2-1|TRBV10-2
CASSDWAGVDNEQFF
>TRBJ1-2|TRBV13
CASSPQTGKRDDGYTF
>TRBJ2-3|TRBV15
CATSRAGASARSTDTQYF
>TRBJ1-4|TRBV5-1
CASSPRTDKNEKLFF
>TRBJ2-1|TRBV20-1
CSARREGMGINEQFF
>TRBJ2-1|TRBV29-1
CSVEDKRAYNEQFF
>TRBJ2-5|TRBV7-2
CASSLGPTGWAQETQYF
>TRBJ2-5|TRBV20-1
CSARDQTGRETQYF
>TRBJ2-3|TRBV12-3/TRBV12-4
CATSQEGAWDTQYF
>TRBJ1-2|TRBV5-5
CASSTQAVYGYTF
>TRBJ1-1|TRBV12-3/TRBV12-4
CASRAGGGGTEAFF
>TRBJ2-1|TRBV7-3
CTSSATSGRASEQFF
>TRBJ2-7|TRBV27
CASRTGAGRYEQYF
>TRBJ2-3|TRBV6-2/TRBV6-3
CASSYRDYSTDTQYF
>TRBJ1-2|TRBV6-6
CASLPSAVTQKGYTF
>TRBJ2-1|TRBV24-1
CATSDSGRVHEQFF
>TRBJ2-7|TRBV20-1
CSARGGLAGGPRHNEQYF
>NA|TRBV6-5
CASGVGQGQKTQYF
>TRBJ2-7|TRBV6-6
CASRPGQSYEQYF
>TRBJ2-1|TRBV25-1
CASSVNGPTGLFF
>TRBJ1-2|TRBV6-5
CASSHGAGGYTF
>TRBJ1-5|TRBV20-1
CSARDPAGNQPQHF
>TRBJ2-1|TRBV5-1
CASSLTDRVANEQFF
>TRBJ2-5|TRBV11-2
CASSLDSDPWSQYF
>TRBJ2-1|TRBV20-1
CSATGLAVYNEQFF
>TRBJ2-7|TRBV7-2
CASSLSSAASAYEQYF
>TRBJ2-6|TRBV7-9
CASSDRTTGSGANVLTF
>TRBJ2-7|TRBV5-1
CASSLDGQGGNYEQYF
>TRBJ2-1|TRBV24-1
CATSDGRQPNEQFF
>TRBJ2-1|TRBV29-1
CSVEDSLAYSYNEQFF
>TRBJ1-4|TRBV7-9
CASSTRVTNEKLFF
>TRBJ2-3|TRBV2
CASRSGGDTDTQYF
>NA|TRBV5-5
CASSLPWGRGQETQYF
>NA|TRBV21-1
CAGIQKGTGTYEQYF
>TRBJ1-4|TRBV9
CASSVGGTGGSELFF
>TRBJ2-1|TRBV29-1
CSVEPPSYEQFF
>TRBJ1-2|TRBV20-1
CSARDTYHGYTF
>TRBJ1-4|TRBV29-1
CSVGDEGDREKLFF
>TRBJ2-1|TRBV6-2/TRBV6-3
CASSYSSGHNEQFF
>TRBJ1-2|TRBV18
CASSAKQDRAQHGYTF
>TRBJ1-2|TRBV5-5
CASSPGQVVFGGYTF
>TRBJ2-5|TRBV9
CASSARDRSQETQYF
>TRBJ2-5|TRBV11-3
CASSSPAGRETQYF
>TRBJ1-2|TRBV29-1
CSVGGQGYGYTF
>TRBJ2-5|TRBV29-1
CSVKAGETQYF
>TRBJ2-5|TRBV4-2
CASSPTGSGETQYF
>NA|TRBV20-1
CSAPRLLQRGEDEQYF
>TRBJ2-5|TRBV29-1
CSVDSRTDTTETQYF
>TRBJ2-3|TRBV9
CASSNSRGPTDTQYF
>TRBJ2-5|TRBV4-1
CASSHGTSGSYETQYF